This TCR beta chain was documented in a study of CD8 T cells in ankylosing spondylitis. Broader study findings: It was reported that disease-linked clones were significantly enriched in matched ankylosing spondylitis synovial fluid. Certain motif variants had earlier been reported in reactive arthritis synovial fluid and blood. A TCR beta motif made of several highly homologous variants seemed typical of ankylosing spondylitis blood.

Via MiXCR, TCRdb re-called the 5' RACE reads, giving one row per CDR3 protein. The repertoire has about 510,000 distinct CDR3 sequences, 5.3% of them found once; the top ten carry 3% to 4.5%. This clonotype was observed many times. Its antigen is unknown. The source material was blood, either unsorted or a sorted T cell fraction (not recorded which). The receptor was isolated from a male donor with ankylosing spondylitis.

The CDR3 loop is CSVTAADKTYEQYF. As DNA, the CDR3 is TGCAGTGTTACCGCGGCAGACAAAACCTACGAGCAGTACTTC. This chain connects TRBV20-1 to TRBJ2-7, with no clear D. CDR3 length: 14 residues. Germline CDR1 DFQATT, CDR2 SNEGSKA (reference sequence). Trimming stripped 7 bases from V and 2 bases from J, with 18 bases between.